This T cell receptor (beta chain) is from a study of blood T cell repertoires in COVID-19. This clone was detected a few times. Using immunoSEQ multiplex PCR, the repertoire was profiled, and TCRdb retains in-frame clones only, with some absent. The sample yields approximately 300,000 clones, roughly 86% seen once. The sample consisted of peripheral blood. This receptor was identified in a woman between 25 and 40 years old with COVID-19, enrolled during active disease.

The DNA for the CDR3 is TGTGCCAGCAGCCAGACATACCTACTAGCGGGATTGGCGCCAGGAGAGACCCAGTACTTC. Translated, it gives CASSQTYLLAGLAPGETQYF. The chain employs TRBV14 and TRBJ2-5; 10 bases are a match to TRBD2. The CDR3 is made up of 20 amino acids. V trimming: 3 bases; J trimming: 4 bases; junction bases outside the gene matches: 20. Germline V gives CDR1 SGHDN, CDR2 FVKESK.